This T cell receptor beta chain was identified in a study of cytomegalovirus exposure and HLA in healthy donors. At the level of the study: There were around 390 genotyped donors. Of these, roughly 84% fell in the genetic ancestry cluster associated with self-reported Caucasian donors. Notes on the study in general: A later analysis reportedly found that, within productive TCRs, an Asian-associated ancestry cluster had fewer N-insertions than the mean observed across the approximately 660 donors. In an earlier analysis, productive rearrangement rates for most beta V segments clustered near 87% or 30%. Generally TCR sequences proved uncommon, though certain public TCRs appeared in numerous donors.

The PCR contained 60 Vbeta and 13 Jbeta primers. Sequencing used immunoSEQ multiplex PCR; TCRdb keeps in-frame clones, though not all of them. The data show a few hundred thousand clones, around 90% seen once. This clone was counted between two and nine times. Its antigen is unidentified. Per the germline V gene, CDR1 is MNHEY and CDR2 is SMNVEV (reference sequence). V was shortened by 2 bases and J by 0 bases, with 10 bases between the two germline ends. This CDR3 is built from 15 residues. This TCR was sampled from a woman under 30 in good health and CMV-seronegative. The V call is TRBV27, the J call TRBJ1-1; D unclear. The sequenced sample consisted of PBMCs. Written as DNA, the CDR3 is TGTGCCAGCAGTTTAGCGGCCGAGATGAACACTGAAGCTTTCTTT. Encoded protein: CASSLAAEMNTEAFF.